A selection of T cell receptor beta chains follows, all from one sample in a study of read filtering for tumor transcriptome and immune sequencing. MiXCR, run by TCRdb on the reads, gives a single entry per CDR3 protein. The sample records roughly 130,000 distinct CDR3 sequences, over 10% being singletons. Material for sequencing was a population of CD138-negative cells sorted from bone marrow. The origin of the receptors is a donor at least 40 years old with multiple myeloma. CDR3s include the opening cysteine and the closing phenylalanine or tryptophan. D genes are given only for firm matches. Only part of the rows carry a size: once, few, many, or a class if the clone is expanded.

CDR3aa: CASSVSLAGGPYNEQFF
CDR3nt: TGTGCCAGCAGTGTGTCTCTAGCGGGGGGTCCCTACAATGAGCAGTTCTTC
j_gene: TRBJ2-1
d_gene: TRBD2
v_gene: TRBV6-1
abundance: many
len: 17

CDR3aa: CASSSLSAGVETQYF
CDR3nt: TGTGCCAGCAGCTCCCTCTCCGCGGGGGTGGAGACCCAGTACTTC
j_gene: TRBJ2-5
d_gene: TRBD2
v_gene: TRBV11-2
abundance: .
len: 15

CDR3aa: CASSLSGAGYTF
CDR3nt: TGTGCCAGCAGCTTATCCGGGGCAGGCTACACCTTC
j_gene: TRBJ1-2
d_gene: .
v_gene: TRBV11-1
abundance: many
len: 12

CDR3aa: CAIAPSGHSSGANVLTF
CDR3nt: TGTGCCATAGCCCCGTCGGGCCATAGCTCTGGGGCCAACGTCCTGACTTTC
j_gene: TRBJ2-6
d_gene: .
v_gene: TRBV10-3
abundance: .
len: 17

CDR3aa: CASSQGQGDTDTQYF
CDR3nt: TGCGCCAGCAGCCAAGGACAGGGGGACACAGATACGCAGTATTTT
j_gene: TRBJ2-3
d_gene: TRBD1
v_gene: TRBV4-1
abundance: many
len: 15

CDR3aa: CSASWGRSSYNEQFF
CDR3nt: TGCAGTGCTTCATGGGGTCGGAGCTCCTACAATGAGCAGTTCTTC
j_gene: TRBJ2-1
d_gene: .
v_gene: TRBV20-1
abundance: many
len: 15

CDR3aa: CAWTNPSFRGGRGELFF
CDR3nt: TGTGCCTGGACGAACCCCTCATTTAGGGGGGGAAGAGGGGAGCTGTTTTTT
j_gene: TRBJ2-2
d_gene: .
v_gene: TRBV30
abundance: many
len: 17

CDR3aa: CASSTGTGVLQETQYF
CDR3nt: TGTGCCAGCAGTACCGGGACAGGGGTATTACAAGAGACCCAGTACTTC
j_gene: TRBJ2-5
d_gene: TRBD1
v_gene: TRBV12-3/TRBV12-4
abundance: few
len: 16

CDR3aa: CASSLDKRSTDTQYF
CDR3nt: TGCGCCAGCAGCTTGGACAAGAGAAGCACAGATACGCAGTATTTT
j_gene: TRBJ2-3
d_gene: .
v_gene: TRBV5-1
abundance: many
len: 15

CDR3aa: CSARIVAEIREQYF
CDR3nt: TGCAGTGCTAGAATAGTAGCGGAGATCCGGGAGCAGTACTTC
j_gene: TRBJ2-7
d_gene: .
v_gene: TRBV20-1
abundance: .
len: 14

CDR3aa: CASSLQGAPGTGELFF
CDR3nt: TGTGCCAGCAGCTTACAGGGGGCCCCGGGCACCGGGGAGCTGTTTTTT
j_gene: TRBJ2-2
d_gene: TRBD1
v_gene: TRBV27
abundance: .
len: 16

CDR3aa: CASSSRTADQPQHF
CDR3nt: TGCGCCAGCAGCTCCCGGACGGCGGATCAGCCCCAGCATTTT
j_gene: TRBJ1-5
d_gene: .
v_gene: TRBV5-1
abundance: many
len: 14

CDR3aa: CSARDRGGGIIYSNQPQHF
CDR3nt: TGCAGTGCTAGAGATCGTGGGGGCGGAATAATCTATAGCAATCAGCCCCAGCATTTT
j_gene: TRBJ1-5
d_gene: .
v_gene: TRBV20-1
abundance: many
len: 19

CDR3aa: CASSQGSRDGQPQHF
CDR3nt: TGTGCCAGCAGCCAAGGCTCCCGGGACGGGCAGCCCCAGCATTTC
j_gene: TRBJ1-5
d_gene: .
v_gene: TRBV3-1
abundance: few
len: 15

CDR3aa: CASNAGTGYNEQFF
CDR3nt: TGTGCCAGCAACGCCGGGACAGGATACAATGAGCAGTTCTTC
j_gene: TRBJ2-1
d_gene: TRBD1
v_gene: TRBV7-9
abundance: many
len: 14

CDR3aa: CASSPHRMGGTDTQYF
CDR3nt: TGTGCCAGCAGTCCTCACCGGATGGGAGGCACAGATACGCAGTATTTT
j_gene: TRBJ2-3
d_gene: .
v_gene: TRBV2
abundance: few
len: 16

CDR3aa: CSATDREETQYF
CDR3nt: TGCAGTGCAACCGACAGGGAAGAGACCCAGTACTTC
j_gene: TRBJ2-5
d_gene: TRBD1
v_gene: TRBV20-1
abundance: many
len: 12

CDR3aa: CSVTQDRGSDTQYF
CDR3nt: TGCAGCGTTACCCAGGACAGGGGGTCAGATACGCAGTATTTT
j_gene: TRBJ2-3
d_gene: TRBD1
v_gene: TRBV29-1
abundance: many
len: 14

CDR3aa: CSARDGTENTEAFF
CDR3nt: TGCAGTGCTAGAGATGGGACAGAGAACACTGAAGCTTTCTTT
j_gene: TRBJ1-1
d_gene: TRBD1
v_gene: TRBV20-1
abundance: many
len: 14

CDR3aa: CSARGGGPSTEAFF
CDR3nt: TGCAGTGCTAGAGGGGGAGGACCGTCGACTGAAGCTTTCTTT
j_gene: TRBJ1-1
d_gene: .
v_gene: TRBV20-1
abundance: many
len: 14

CDR3aa: CASSLGLAGGGETQYF
CDR3nt: TGCGCCAGCAGCTTGGGTCTAGCGGGAGGAGGAGAGACCCAGTACTTC
j_gene: TRBJ2-5
d_gene: TRBD2
v_gene: TRBV5-1
abundance: many
len: 16

CDR3aa: CASSRRDTQYF
CDR3nt: TGTGCCAGTAGCCGCCGGGATACGCAGTATTTT
j_gene: TRBJ2-3
d_gene: .
v_gene: TRBV19
abundance: .
len: 11

CDR3aa: CASSLRAGGNQPQHF
CDR3nt: TGTGCCAGCAGCTTACGGGCAGGGGGCAATCAGCCCCAGCATTTT
j_gene: TRBJ1-5
d_gene: .
v_gene: TRBV7-2
abundance: many
len: 15

CDR3aa: CSGRDRGNYNEQFF
CDR3nt: TGCAGCGGGCGGGACAGGGGTAATTACAATGAGCAGTTCTTC
j_gene: TRBJ2-1
d_gene: TRBD1
v_gene: TRBV29-1
abundance: many
len: 14

CDR3aa: CASSQDWLAGGTDTQYF
CDR3nt: TGCGCCAGCAGCCAAGATTGGCTAGCGGGGGGCACAGATACGCAGTATTTT
j_gene: TRBJ2-3
d_gene: TRBD2
v_gene: TRBV4-1
abundance: many
len: 17

CDR3aa: CASSSLGGANIQYF
CDR3nt: TGTGCCAGCAGCTCCCTAGGGGGCGCGAACATTCAGTACTTC
j_gene: TRBJ2-4
d_gene: TRBD1
v_gene: TRBV5-6
abundance: once
len: 14

CDR3aa: CASSISGRGMETQYF
CDR3nt: TGCGCCAGCAGCATCAGCGGGAGGGGGATGGAGACCCAGTACTTC
j_gene: TRBJ2-5
d_gene: TRBD2
v_gene: TRBV5-1
abundance: many
len: 15

CDR3aa: CASSRGLGNTIYF
CDR3nt: TGTGCTAGCAGTCGGGGCCTCGGAAACACCATATATTTT
j_gene: TRBJ1-3
d_gene: .
v_gene: TRBV7-6
abundance: few
len: 13

CDR3aa: CASSQGTGQGQETQYF
CDR3nt: TGCGCCAGCAGCCAGGGGACTGGACAGGGACAAGAGACCCAGTACTTC
j_gene: TRBJ2-5
d_gene: TRBD1
v_gene: TRBV4-1
abundance: many
len: 16

CDR3aa: CASSRTGTGGLSNEQFF
CDR3nt: TGTGCCAGCTCACGTACCGGGACAGGGGGCCTTTCCAATGAGCAGTTCTTC
j_gene: TRBJ2-1
d_gene: TRBD1
v_gene: TRBV18
abundance: many
len: 17

CDR3aa: CASSPAQGRDTGELFF
CDR3nt: TGTGCCAGCAGCCCAGCCCAGGGGCGGGACACCGGGGAGCTGTTTTTT
j_gene: TRBJ2-2
d_gene: .
v_gene: TRBV11-3
abundance: many
len: 16

CDR3aa: CSAIQTGINTEAFF
CDR3nt: TGCAGTGCTATCCAGACAGGAATCAACACTGAAGCTTTCTTT
j_gene: TRBJ1-1
d_gene: .
v_gene: TRBV20-1
abundance: many
len: 14

CDR3aa: CASSGQGARNNQPQHF
CDR3nt: TGTGCCAGCAGTGGACAGGGGGCAAGGAACAATCAGCCCCAGCATTTT
j_gene: TRBJ1-5
d_gene: TRBD1
v_gene: TRBV6-1
abundance: many
len: 16

CDR3aa: CASSPHPSTEAFF
CDR3nt: TGTGCCAGCAGCCCCCACCCGAGCACTGAAGCTTTCTTT
j_gene: TRBJ1-1
d_gene: .
v_gene: TRBV11-2
abundance: .
len: 13

CDR3aa: CASSQGNVADTDTQYF
CDR3nt: TGCGCCAGCAGCCAAGGCAATGTAGCGGACACAGATACGCAGTATTTT
j_gene: TRBJ2-3
d_gene: .
v_gene: TRBV4-1
abundance: .
len: 16

CDR3aa: CASSLASSGSTDTQYF
CDR3nt: TGCGCCAGCAGCTTGGCTTCTAGCGGAAGCACAGATACGCAGTATTTT
j_gene: TRBJ2-3
d_gene: TRBD2
v_gene: TRBV5-1
abundance: many
len: 16

CDR3aa: CASGTGRYQPQHF
CDR3nt: TGTGCCAGCGGCACAGGGAGGTATCAGCCCCAGCATTTT
j_gene: TRBJ1-5
d_gene: .
v_gene: TRBV2
abundance: many
len: 13

CDR3aa: CASSLLGAANQPQHF
CDR3nt: TGCGCCAGCAGCTTGCTGGGGGCTGCCAATCAGCCCCAGCATTTT
j_gene: TRBJ1-5
d_gene: .
v_gene: TRBV5-1
abundance: few
len: 15

CDR3aa: CSASFGADYGYTF
CDR3nt: TGCAGTGCTAGTTTTGGGGCCGACTATGGCTACACCTTC
j_gene: TRBJ1-2
d_gene: .
v_gene: TRBV20-1
abundance: many
len: 13

CDR3aa: CSASELGGGNSPLHF
CDR3nt: TGCAGTGCTAGTGAACTAGGGGGCGGGAATTCACCCCTCCACTTT
j_gene: TRBJ1-6
d_gene: TRBD1
v_gene: TRBV20-1
abundance: many
len: 15

CDR3aa: CASSLVGGVPWDEQFF
CDR3nt: TGTGCCAGCAGCTTAGTCGGGGGGGTCCCTTGGGATGAGCAGTTCTTC
j_gene: TRBJ2-1
d_gene: TRBD2
v_gene: TRBV7-2
abundance: many
len: 16

CDR3aa: CASSPNPSGRPYEQYF
CDR3nt: TGTGCCAGCAGCCCTAACCCTAGCGGGAGGCCCTACGAGCAGTACTTC
j_gene: TRBJ2-7
d_gene: TRBD2
v_gene: TRBV7-9
abundance: .
len: 16

CDR3aa: CASSYMGGNQETQYF
CDR3nt: TGTGCCAGCAGTTATATGGGGGGAAACCAAGAGACCCAGTACTTC
j_gene: TRBJ2-5
d_gene: .
v_gene: TRBV6-5
abundance: .
len: 15

CDR3aa: CSARVLDGETQYF
CDR3nt: TGCAGTGCTAGAGTTCTAGACGGAGAGACCCAGTACTTC
j_gene: TRBJ2-5
d_gene: .
v_gene: TRBV20-1
abundance: medium-sized
len: 13

CDR3aa: CASSSEAGTGANVLTF
CDR3nt: TGTGCCAGCAGTTCTGAGGCGGGGACTGGGGCCAACGTCCTGACTTTC
j_gene: TRBJ2-6
d_gene: .
v_gene: TRBV6-6
abundance: many
len: 16

CDR3aa: CASRASGTQNQPQHF
CDR3nt: TGCGCCAGCAGAGCCTCCGGGACACAAAATCAGCCCCAGCATTTT
j_gene: TRBJ1-5
d_gene: .
v_gene: TRBV10-2
abundance: many
len: 15

CDR3aa: CSARDFGSNADTQYF
CDR3nt: TGCAGTGCTAGAGACTTTGGGTCCAACGCGGATACGCAGTATTTT
j_gene: TRBJ2-3
d_gene: .
v_gene: TRBV20-1
abundance: many
len: 15

CDR3aa: CASSLGLRKNTEAFF
CDR3nt: TGCGCCAGCAGCTTGGGGTTGCGAAAGAACACTGAAGCTTTCTTT
j_gene: TRBJ1-1
d_gene: .
v_gene: TRBV5-1
abundance: .
len: 15

CDR3aa: CASSQGLAGVEQFF
CDR3nt: TGTGCCAGCAGCCAAGGACTAGCGGGAGTTGAGCAGTTCTTC
j_gene: TRBJ2-1
d_gene: TRBD2
v_gene: TRBV7-2
abundance: medium-sized
len: 14

CDR3aa: CASSLAGTNEDTQYF
CDR3nt: TGTGCCAGCAGCTTAGCGGGGACGAATGAAGATACGCAGTATTTT
j_gene: TRBJ2-3
d_gene: .
v_gene: TRBV7-6
abundance: many
len: 15

CDR3aa: CASSGSGHGNQPQHF
CDR3nt: TGCGCCAGCAGTGGATCAGGGCATGGCAATCAGCCCCAGCATTTT
j_gene: TRBJ1-5
d_gene: .
v_gene: TRBV10-2
abundance: many
len: 15

CDR3aa: CASSLVVGLADTGELFF
CDR3nt: TGTGCCAGCAGCTTAGTCGTGGGACTAGCGGACACCGGGGAGCTGTTTTTT
j_gene: TRBJ2-2
d_gene: TRBD2
v_gene: TRBV7-2
abundance: many
len: 17

CDR3aa: CASSEGGYNEQFF
CDR3nt: TGTGCCAGCAGTGAAGGCGGTTACAATGAGCAGTTCTTC
j_gene: TRBJ2-1
d_gene: .
v_gene: TRBV25-1
abundance: many
len: 13

CDR3aa: CASSVEVPSSGNTIYF
CDR3nt: TGTGCCAGCTCTGTGGAGGTTCCTAGCTCTGGAAACACCATATATTTT
j_gene: TRBJ1-3
d_gene: .
v_gene: TRBV18
abundance: .
len: 16

CDR3aa: CASSKDRGPSDTQYF
CDR3nt: TGTGCCAGTAGTAAAGACAGGGGGCCCTCCGATACGCAGTATTTT
j_gene: TRBJ2-3
d_gene: TRBD1
v_gene: TRBV19
abundance: many
len: 15

CDR3aa: CASSTSSRSSTDTQYF
CDR3nt: TGCGCCAGCAGCACGTCTAGCCGATCTAGCACAGATACGCAGTATTTT
j_gene: TRBJ2-3
d_gene: .
v_gene: TRBV4-1
abundance: .
len: 16

CDR3aa: CANSDSNQPQHF
CDR3nt: TGTGCCAACAGTGATAGCAATCAGCCCCAGCATTTT
j_gene: TRBJ1-5
d_gene: .
v_gene: TRBV6-1
abundance: few
len: 12

CDR3aa: CASSQEDSSYNEQFF
CDR3nt: TGCGCCAGCAGCCAAGAGGACAGCTCCTACAATGAGCAGTTCTTC
j_gene: TRBJ2-1
d_gene: .
v_gene: TRBV4-1
abundance: many
len: 15

CDR3aa: CASSMPHWGNSNQPQHF
CDR3nt: TGTGCCAGTAGTATGCCCCATTGGGGTAACAGCAATCAGCCCCAGCATTTT
j_gene: TRBJ1-5
d_gene: .
v_gene: TRBV19
abundance: many
len: 17

CDR3aa: CASSQEVSSAELFF
CDR3nt: TGTGCCAGCAGCCAAGAAGTGTCGAGTGCGGAGCTGTTTTTT
j_gene: TRBJ2-2
d_gene: .
v_gene: TRBV3-1
abundance: many
len: 14